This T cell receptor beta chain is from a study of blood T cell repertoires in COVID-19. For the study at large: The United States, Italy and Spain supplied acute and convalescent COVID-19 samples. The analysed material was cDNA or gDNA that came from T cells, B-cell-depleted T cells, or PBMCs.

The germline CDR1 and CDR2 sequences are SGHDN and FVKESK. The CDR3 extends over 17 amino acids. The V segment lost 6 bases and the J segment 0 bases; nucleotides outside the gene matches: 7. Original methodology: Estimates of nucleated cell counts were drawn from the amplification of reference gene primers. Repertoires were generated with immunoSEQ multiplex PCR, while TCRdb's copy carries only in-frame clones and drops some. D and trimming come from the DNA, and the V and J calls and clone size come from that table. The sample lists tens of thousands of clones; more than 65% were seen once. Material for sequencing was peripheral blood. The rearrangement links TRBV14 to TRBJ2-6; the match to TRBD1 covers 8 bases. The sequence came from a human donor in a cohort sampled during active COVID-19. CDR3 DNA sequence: TGTGCCAGCAGGCCGGGACAGGCCATCTCTGGGGCCAACGTCCTGACTTTC. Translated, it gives CASRPGQAISGANVLTF.